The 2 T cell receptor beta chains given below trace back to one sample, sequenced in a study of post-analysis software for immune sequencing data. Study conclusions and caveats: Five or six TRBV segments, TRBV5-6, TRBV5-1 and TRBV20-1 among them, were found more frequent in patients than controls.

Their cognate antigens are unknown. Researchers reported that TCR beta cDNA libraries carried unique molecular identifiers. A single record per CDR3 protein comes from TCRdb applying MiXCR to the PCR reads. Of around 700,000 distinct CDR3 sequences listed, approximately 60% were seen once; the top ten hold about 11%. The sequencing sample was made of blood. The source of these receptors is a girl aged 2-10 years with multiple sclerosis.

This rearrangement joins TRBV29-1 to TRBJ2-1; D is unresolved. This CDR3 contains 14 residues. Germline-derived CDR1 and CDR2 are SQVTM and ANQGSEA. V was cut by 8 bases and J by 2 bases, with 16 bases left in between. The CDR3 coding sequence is TGCAGCTCAATTAGTGGGGATGCCTACAATGAGCAGTTCTTC. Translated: CSSISGDAYNEQFF.

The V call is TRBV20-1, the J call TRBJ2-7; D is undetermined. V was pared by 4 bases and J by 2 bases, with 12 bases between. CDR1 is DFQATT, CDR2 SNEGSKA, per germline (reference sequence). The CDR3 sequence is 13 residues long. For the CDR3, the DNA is TGCAGTGCTAAAACTAACGACGCCTACGAGCAGTACTTC. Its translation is CSAKTNDAYEQYF.